A single sample gave rise to the 30 T cell receptor beta chains below, sequenced in a study of shared clonotypes between healthy human individuals. The assay was immunoSEQ multiplex PCR, and TCRdb's table has in-frame clones only and misses some. The table has over a million clones, 98% seen once; the top ten hold approximately 0.38%. The sample consisted of naive CD4+ T cells sorted from blood. Subset meaning: CD45RA+ positively selected. Receptors were obtained from a man in his thirties or forties in good health.

This clone turned up a few times. Other DNA sequences in the sample encode the same CDR3. The chain is built from TRBV29-1 and TRBJ2-5, with D possibly being TRBD1 (6 bases). Deletions cut 4 bases from V and 2 bases from J, with 8 bases between. The CDR3 loop spans 12 amino acids. The germline V gene has CDR1 SQVTM and CDR2 ANQGSEA. CDR3 coding DNA: TGCAGCGTTGGGACAGTACAAGAGACCCAGTACTTC. Its protein product is CSVGTVQETQYF.

The gene calls are TRBV7-2 and TRBJ1-1; possible D gene TRBD1, 6 bases. CDR3 size: 15 residues. With 0 bases removed from V and 3 bases from J, the gap between germline ends came to 11 bases. Per the germline V gene, CDR1 is SGHTA and CDR2 is FQGNSA. CDR3 coding DNA: TGTGCCAGCAGCTTAGCCGGGGGGGCATACACTGAAGCTTTCTTT. Amino acids: CASSLAGGAYTEAFF.

The J gene is TRBJ1-1, the V gene TRBV18; D gene unclear. Germline CDR1 and CDR2: KGHSH and LQKENI. Trimming took off 3 bases at V and 2 bases at J, with 16 bases between the two ends. This CDR3 spans 16 amino acids. In nucleotides, the CDR3 is TGTGCCAGCTCACCCTCGTACGGCTCAAGAAACACTGAAGCTTTCTTT. Protein product: CASSPSYGSRNTEAFF.

This chain connects TRBV7-6 to TRBJ1-1, with D tentatively TRBD1 (5 bases). V lost 4 bases and J 0 bases, leaving 6 bases between the germline ends. CDR1 is SGHVS and CDR2 is FNYEAQ in the germline V gene. This CDR3 is built from 13 residues. The CDR3 DNA reads TGTGCCAGCAGCTCGGGGCTGAACACTGAAGCTTTCTTT. Translation gives CASSSGLNTEAFF.

J is TRBJ2-7 and V is TRBV27, with D tentatively TRBD2 (5 bases). Germline loops: CDR1 MNHEY, CDR2 SMNVEV (reference sequence). There are 13 residues in the CDR3. Trimming left V 6 bases short and J 3 bases short, with 12 bases between. The CDR3 sequence is CASSRSRGYEQYF. In DNA, the CDR3 is TGTGCCAGCAGCCGATCCCGGGGCTACGAGCAGTACTTC.

The chain couples TRBV21-1 to TRBJ2-7; the table's D call, TRBD1, was not checked against the DNA. TRBV21-1 has pseudogene status. The length of the CDR3 is 15 residues. CDR3 DNA: TGTGCCAGCATCAGATTAGACAGGACTCCTGGCGAGCAGTACTTC. The encoded protein is CASIRLDRTPGEQYF.

This sequence joins TRBV30 and TRBJ2-7; TRBD2 is a possible D gene (6 bases). Germline assignment: CDR1 GTSNPN and CDR2 SVGIG (reference sequence). The CDR3 spans 15 residues. Trimming shortened V by 8 bases and J by 3 bases, and 23 bases separated the two germline ends. The CDR3 sequence: CARRTRRDSIYEQYF. CDR3 nucleotides: TGTGCCCGGCGAACAAGACGGGACTCGATCTACGAGCAGTACTTC.

J is TRBJ2-2 and V is TRBV28; TRBD1 might be the D (5 bases). Germline CDR1 reads MDHEN; CDR2 reads SYDVKM. The CDR3 contains 16 residues. Trimming pared 7 bases from V and 0 bases from J, leaving 15 bases between. The DNA for the CDR3 is TGTGCCAGCAATCAGCGACAGATCGCGAACACCGGGGAGCTGTTTTTT. It is translated as CASNQRQIANTGELFF.

V is TRBV29-1 and J is TRBJ1-4; TRBD1 might be the D (6 bases). In germline, CDR1 is SQVTM, CDR2 ANQGSEA. This CDR3 has 15 residues. V was clipped by 4 bases and J by 1 base, with 13 bases between them. The chain's CDR3 is CSVGRGAKTNEKLFF. CDR3 DNA sequence: TGCAGCGTTGGTAGGGGGGCGAAAACTAATGAAAAACTGTTTTTT. Supplemented by reference TRBV29-1 and TRBJ1-4, the full variable domain reads SAVISQKPSRDICQRGTSLTIQCQVDSQVTMMFWYRQQPGQSLTLIATANQGSEATYESGFVIDKFPISRPNLTFSTLTVSNMSPEDSSIYLCSVGRGAKTNEKLFFGSGTQLSVL.

The gene calls are TRBV6-1 and TRBJ1-1; 10 positions agree with TRBD1. CDR3 length: 12 amino acids. J was trimmed by 8 bases and V by 9 bases; bases with no gene match: 6. From germline, CDR1 is MNHNS and CDR2 SASEGT. CDR3 region: CASRRQGAEAFF. For the CDR3, the DNA is TGTGCCAGTAGGAGACAGGGGGCCGAAGCTTTCTTT.

The chain links TRBV7-2 to TRBJ2-7; 12 bases agree with TRBD2. Germline values: CDR1 SGHTA, CDR2 FQGNSA. The CDR3 sequence is 16 residues long. V trimming: 0 bases; J trimming: 5 bases; junction bases outside the gene matches: 5. The CDR3 here is CASSLAWTSGMDEQYF. The CDR3 DNA is TGTGCCAGCAGCTTAGCGTGGACTAGCGGGATGGACGAGCAGTACTTC.

This rearrangement joins TRBV27 to TRBJ1-4; possibly TRBD1 for D (5 bases). Germline values: CDR1 MNHEY, CDR2 SMNVEV (reference sequence). There are 16 residues in the CDR3. With 5 bases removed from V and 6 bases from J, the gap between germline ends came to 19 bases. The chain's CDR3 is CASSPIRRAEDEKLFF. The DNA of the CDR3 is TGTGCCAGCAGTCCAATCCGCAGGGCCGAGGATGAAAAACTGTTTTTT.

V and J are TRBV7-2 and TRBJ2-1, with 14 bases lining up with TRBD2. This CDR3 region has 14 residues. Germline CDR1 reads SGHTA; CDR2 reads FQGNSA. V gave up 5 bases and J gave up 9 bases; unmatched junction bases: 3. CDR3 amino acids: CASSHGLAGGEQFF. As DNA, the CDR3 is TGTGCCAGCAGCCACGGACTAGCGGGGGGTGAGCAGTTCTTC. The whole variable domain, filled in from reference TRBV7-2 and TRBJ2-1, reads GAGVSQSPSNKVTEKGKDVELRCDPISGHTALYWYRQSLGQGLEFLIYFQGNSAPDKSGLPSDRFSAERTGGSVSTLTIQRTQQEDSAVYLCASSHGLAGGEQFFGPGTRLTVL.

The rearrangement uses TRBV5-8 and TRBJ2-1; the match to TRBD2 covers 9 bases. Germline V gives CDR1 SGHTS, CDR2 YDEGEE. This CDR3 is built from 17 residues. V gave up 2 bases and J gave up 5 bases; unmatched junction bases: 11. DNA for the CDR3: TGTGCCAGCAGCTTAGGGGGCGGGAGGGCCCAGGACAATGAGCAGTTCTTC. It encodes CASSLGGGRAQDNEQFF.

This chain connects TRBV6-5 to TRBJ1-1; no firm D call. Trimming removed 0 bases from V and 5 bases from J, with 7 bases in between. Germline values: CDR1 MNHEY, CDR2 SVGAGI. The length of the CDR3 is 13 residues. The CDR3 DNA is TGTGCCAGCAGTTACTCACTGTGGACTGAAGCTTTCTTT. Encoded protein: CASSYSLWTEAFF.

The V call is TRBV14, the J call TRBJ2-1; TRBD2 matches at 13 bases. CDR1 SGHDN and CDR2 FVKESK come from the germline V gene. This CDR3 region has 17 residues. With 1 base clipped from V and 8 bases from J, the junction kept 8 bases outside the gene matches. The CDR3, as DNA: TGTGCCAGCAGCCAAGTGAGGACTAGCGGGAGTTCCTATGAGCAGTTCTTC. Amino acids: CASSQVRTSGSSYEQFF.

This sequence joins TRBV29-1 and TRBJ2-7; 7 positions agree with TRBD2. This CDR3 spans 13 amino acids. Germline-derived CDR1 and CDR2 are SQVTM and ANQGSEA. V lost 4 bases and J lost 2; bases outside the gene matches: 5. CDR3: CSVGGGNPYEQYF. The CDR3 DNA reads TGCAGCGTTGGGGGAGGGAACCCCTACGAGCAGTACTTC.

The gene calls are TRBV18 and TRBJ2-2; TRBD1 agrees at 8 bases. Germline CDR1 and CDR2: KGHSH and LQKENI. Trimming took 7 bases from V and 1 from J; bases not matched to a gene: 5. The length of the CDR3 is 15 residues. The CDR3: CASFSGTGNTGELFF. CDR3 DNA sequence: TGTGCCAGCTTCTCTGGGACAGGGAACACCGGGGAGCTGTTTTTT.

This chain joins TRBV29-1 and TRBJ2-3; 10 positions agree with TRBD1. The length of the CDR3 is 16 residues. Germline CDR1 is SQVTM and CDR2 is ANQGSEA. V was pared by 6 bases and J by 6 bases, with 15 bases of the junction left unmatched. As DNA, the CDR3 is TGCAGCGTCCCGAACCCCGGGACAGGGGATAGGGATACGCAGTATTTT. Translating gives CSVPNPGTGDRDTQYF.

This chain connects TRBV7-2 to TRBJ2-7, with D unclear. Germline V gene lookup returns CDR1 SGHTA and CDR2 FQGNSA. The CDR3 has 12 amino acids. The V gene lost 8 bases and the J gene lost 3 bases, with 11 bases spanning the gap. CDR3 bases: TGTGCCAGCTCGGTCTCCCTCTACGAGCAGTACTTC. It translates to CASSVSLYEQYF.

CDR3 amino acids: CASSFIRQVGHEQFF. The CDR3 DNA sequence: TGTGCCAGCAGTTTCATCCGGCAGGTAGGGCATGAGCAGTTCTTC. The chain uses TRBV27 and TRBJ2-1; D not certain. Trimming stripped 3 bases from V and 8 bases from J, with 17 bases between. The CDR3 sequence is 15 residues long. Germline V gene sequence: CDR1 MNHEY, CDR2 SMNVEV (reference sequence).

The chain uses TRBV7-6 and TRBJ2-7; TRBD2 matches at 7 bases. V shed 4 bases and J 4 bases; nucleotides not matched to a gene: 10. Germline assignment: CDR1 SGHVS and CDR2 FNYEAQ. This CDR3 comprises 15 residues. DNA of the CDR3: TGTGCCAGCAGCTCTCCGGGACTATCTCCTTACGAGCAGTACTTC. Amino acids: CASSSPGLSPYEQYF.

This chain connects TRBV18 to TRBJ2-1, with D tentatively TRBD2 (6 bases). The germline V gene encodes CDR1 KGHSH and CDR2 LQKENI. The CDR3 has 18 residues. The V and J ends lost 2 bases and 6 bases respectively, with 23 bases between them. The CDR3 bases are TGTGCCAGCTCACCAGCGTTCGGGGTTCCCGGGACTTTCAATGAGCAGTTCTTC. Translating it yields CASSPAFGVPGTFNEQFF. Looking up the rest from reference TRBV18 and TRBJ2-1 gives the full variable domain: NAGVMQNPRHLVRRRGQEARLRCSPMKGHSHVYWYRQLPEEGLKFMVYLQKENIIDESGMPKERFSAEFPKEGPSILRIQQVVRGDSAAYFCASSPAFGVPGTFNEQFFGPGTRLTVL.

The chain couples TRBV19 to TRBJ1-2; D unresolved. In germline, CDR1 is LNHDA, CDR2 SQIVND (reference sequence). The CDR3 is 13 residues long. The ends were cut back, 3 bases at V and 0 bases at J, with 5 bases in the middle. The CDR3 region has the DNA TGTGCCAGTAGTATGACCGCTAACTATGGCTACACCTTC. This translates into CASSMTANYGYTF.

Note on this clone: The same CDR3 arises from other DNA sequences in this sample as well. The J gene is TRBJ2-1, the V gene TRBV18, with 9 bases fitting TRBD1. This CDR3 is built from 16 residues. Germline-derived CDR1 and CDR2 are KGHSH and LQKENI. The J segment lost 2 bases and the V segment lost 0 bases, leaving 2 bases of the junction unmatched. The CDR3 bases are TGTGCCAGCTCACCACCGGGACAGGGAGCCTACAATGAGCAGTTCTTC. Protein product: CASSPPGQGAYNEQFF.

V is TRBV7-8 and J is TRBJ2-3; D ambiguous. The V end lost 0 bases, the J end lost 2 bases, and 9 bases lay between the germline ends. Germline V gene sequence: CDR1 SGHVS, CDR2 FQNEAQ. The CDR3 length is 15 residues. The CDR3 DNA reads as TGTGCCAGCAGCTTAGCGGTCTGGACCACAGATACGCAGTATTTT. The encoded protein is CASSLAVWTTDTQYF.

The chain employs TRBV7-9 and TRBJ1-4, with 11 bases lining up with TRBD1. The germline V gene encodes CDR1 SEHNR and CDR2 FQNEAQ (reference sequence). Trimming at V came to 5 bases and at J to 8 bases, leaving 7 bases not matched to a gene. The CDR3 sequence is 15 residues long. CDR3 residues: CASSLGQGASEKLFF. The CDR3 DNA follows: TGTGCCAGCAGCCTCGGACAGGGGGCGTCGGAAAAACTGTTTTTT.

The chain couples TRBV29-1 to TRBJ2-1, with D perhaps TRBD1 or TRBD2 (5 bases each). V was cut by 2 bases and J by 8 bases, with 16 bases left in between. CDR3 length: 14 amino acids. Germline assignment: CDR1 SQVTM and CDR2 ANQGSEA. CDR3 nucleotide sequence: TGCAGCGTTGAAAGGGACCCCTGGGGTGATGAGCAGTTCTTC. Translated: CSVERDPWGDEQFF.

The chain is built from TRBV9 and TRBJ2-1, with D unclear. CDR3 length: 16 amino acids. Per the germline V gene, CDR1 is SGDLS and CDR2 is YYNGEE. The V gene lost 4 bases and the J gene lost 7 bases, with 21 bases spanning the gap. The CDR3 protein is CASSPKDPQFGNEQFF. DNA for the CDR3: TGTGCCAGCAGCCCAAAGGACCCCCAGTTCGGGAATGAGCAGTTCTTC.

The CDR3 DNA follows: TGTGCTAGTGGCCTCGACTTAGGCTATGGCTACACCTTC. Amino acid sequence: CASGLDLGYGYTF. The rearrangement joins TRBV12-5 to TRBJ1-2; D remains ambiguous. Per germline, CDR1 LGHNT and CDR2 FRNRAP. This CDR3 contains 13 residues. V shed 6 bases and J shed 4 bases, with 12 bases lying between them.